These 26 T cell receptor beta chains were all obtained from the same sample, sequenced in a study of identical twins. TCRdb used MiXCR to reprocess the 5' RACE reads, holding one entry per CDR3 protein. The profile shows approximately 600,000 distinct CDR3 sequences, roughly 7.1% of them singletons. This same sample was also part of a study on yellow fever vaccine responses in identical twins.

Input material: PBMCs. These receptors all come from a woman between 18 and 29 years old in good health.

The CDR3 DNA follows: TGCAGTGCTAGAGATGGGAGCTCCGAGCAGTACTTC. Protein: CSARDGSSEQYF. The rearrangement joins TRBV20-1 to TRBJ2-7; TRBD2 might be the D (5 bases). Trimming shortened V by 0 bases and J by 6 bases, and 9 bases separated the two germline ends. Germline V gene data show CDR1 as DFQATT and CDR2 as SNEGSKA (reference sequence). The CDR3 extends over 12 amino acids.

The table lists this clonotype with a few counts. This chain's CDR3 is CASSLASPSTDTQYF. The DNA for the CDR3 is TGTGCCAGCAGCTTAGCGTCCCCCAGCACAGATACGCAGTATTTT. The chain employs TRBV7-9 and TRBJ2-3; D gene ambiguous. This CDR3 comprises 15 residues. V was shortened by 0 bases and J by 0 bases, with 7 bases between the two germline ends. Germline V gene lookup returns CDR1 SEHNR and CDR2 FQNEAQ (reference sequence).

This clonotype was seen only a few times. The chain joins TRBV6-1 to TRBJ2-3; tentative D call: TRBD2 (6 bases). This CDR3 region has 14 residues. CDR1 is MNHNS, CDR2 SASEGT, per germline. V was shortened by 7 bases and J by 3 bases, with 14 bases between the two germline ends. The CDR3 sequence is CASKSGVSTDTQYF. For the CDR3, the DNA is TGTGCCAGCAAGTCGGGAGTATCTACAGATACGCAGTATTTT.

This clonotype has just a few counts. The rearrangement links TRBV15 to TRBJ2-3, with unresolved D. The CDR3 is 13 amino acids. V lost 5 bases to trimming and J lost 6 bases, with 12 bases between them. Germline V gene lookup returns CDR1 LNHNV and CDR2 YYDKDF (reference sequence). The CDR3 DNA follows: TGTGCCACCAGCTCACAAAAAGGGGATACGCAGTATTTT. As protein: CATSSQKGDTQYF.

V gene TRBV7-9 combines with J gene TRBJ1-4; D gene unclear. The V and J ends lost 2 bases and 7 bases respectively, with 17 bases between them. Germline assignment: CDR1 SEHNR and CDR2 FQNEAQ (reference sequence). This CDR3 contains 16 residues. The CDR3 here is CASSLYPQSVSEKLFF. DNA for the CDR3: TGTGCCAGCAGCTTATACCCCCAAAGCGTTAGTGAAAAACTGTTTTTT.

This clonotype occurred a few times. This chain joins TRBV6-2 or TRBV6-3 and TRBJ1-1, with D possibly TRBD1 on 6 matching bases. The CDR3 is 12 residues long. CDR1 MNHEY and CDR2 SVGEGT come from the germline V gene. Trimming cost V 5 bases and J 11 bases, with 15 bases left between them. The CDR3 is CASSPTAGAAFF. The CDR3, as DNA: TGTGCCAGCAGTCCAACAGCGGGGGCTGCTTTCTTT.

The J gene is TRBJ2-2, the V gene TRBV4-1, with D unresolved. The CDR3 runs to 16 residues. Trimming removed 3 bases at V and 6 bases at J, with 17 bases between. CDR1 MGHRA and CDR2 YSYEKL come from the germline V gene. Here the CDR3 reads CASSHAASTQPGELFF. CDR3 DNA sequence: TGCGCCAGCAGCCACGCCGCCTCAACCCAGCCCGGGGAGCTGTTTTTT.

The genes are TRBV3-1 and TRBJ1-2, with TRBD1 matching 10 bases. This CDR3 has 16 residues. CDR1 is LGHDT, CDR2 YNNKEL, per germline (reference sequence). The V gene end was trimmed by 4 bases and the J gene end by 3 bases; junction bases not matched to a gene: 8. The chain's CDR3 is CASSRAGTGAHYGYTF. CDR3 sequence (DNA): TGTGCCAGCAGCCGAGCGGGGACAGGGGCCCACTATGGCTACACCTTC.

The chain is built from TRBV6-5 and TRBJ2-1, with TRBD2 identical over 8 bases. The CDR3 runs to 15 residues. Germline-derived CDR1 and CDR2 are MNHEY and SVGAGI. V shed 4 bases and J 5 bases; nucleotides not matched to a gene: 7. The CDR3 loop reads CASSWTSRLNNEQFF. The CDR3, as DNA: TGTGCCAGCAGTTGGACTAGCCGACTAAACAATGAGCAGTTCTTC.

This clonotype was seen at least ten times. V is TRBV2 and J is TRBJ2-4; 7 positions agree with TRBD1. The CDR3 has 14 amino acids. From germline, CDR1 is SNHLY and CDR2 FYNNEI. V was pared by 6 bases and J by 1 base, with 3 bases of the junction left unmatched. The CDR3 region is CASRATGAKNIQYF. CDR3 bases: TGTGCCAGCAGGGCGACAGGGGCCAAAAACATTCAGTACTTC.

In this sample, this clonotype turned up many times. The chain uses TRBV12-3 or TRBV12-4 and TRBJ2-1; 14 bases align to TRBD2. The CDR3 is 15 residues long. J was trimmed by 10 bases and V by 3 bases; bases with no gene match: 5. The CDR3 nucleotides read TGTGCCAGCAGTTTGACTAGCGGGAGGGTTGGGGAGCAGTTCTTC. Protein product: CASSLTSGRVGEQFF.

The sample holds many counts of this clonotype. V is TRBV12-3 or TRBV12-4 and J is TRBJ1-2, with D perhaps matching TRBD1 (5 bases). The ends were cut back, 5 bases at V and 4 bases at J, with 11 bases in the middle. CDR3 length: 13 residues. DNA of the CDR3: TGTGCCAGCAGTCCTACAGGTCCCTATGGCTACACCTTC. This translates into CASSPTGPYGYTF.

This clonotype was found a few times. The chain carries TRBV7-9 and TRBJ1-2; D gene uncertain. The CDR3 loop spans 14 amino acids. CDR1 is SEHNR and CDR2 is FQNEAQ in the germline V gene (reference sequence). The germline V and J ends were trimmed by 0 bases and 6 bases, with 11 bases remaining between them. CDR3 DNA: TGTGCCAGCAGCTTAGCGTCTGGGAGGGATGGCTACACCTTC. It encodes CASSLASGRDGYTF. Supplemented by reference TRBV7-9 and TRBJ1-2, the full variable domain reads DTGVSQNPRHKITKRGQNVTFRCDPISEHNRLYWYRQTLGQGPEFLTYFQNEAQLEKSRLLSDRFSAERPKGSFSTLEIQRTEQGDSAMYLCASSLASGRDGYTFGSGTRLTVV.

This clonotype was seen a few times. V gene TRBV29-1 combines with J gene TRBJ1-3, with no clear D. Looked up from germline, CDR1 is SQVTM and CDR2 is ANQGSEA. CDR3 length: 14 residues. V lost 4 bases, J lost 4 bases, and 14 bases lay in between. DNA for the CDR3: TGCAGCGTTGGCCGCGAAGGGAACGGAAACACCATATATTTT. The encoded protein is CSVGREGNGNTIYF.

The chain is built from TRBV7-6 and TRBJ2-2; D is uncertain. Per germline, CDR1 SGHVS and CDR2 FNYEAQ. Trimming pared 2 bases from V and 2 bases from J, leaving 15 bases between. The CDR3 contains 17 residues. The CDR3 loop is CASSLRPGPGNTGELFF. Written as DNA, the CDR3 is TGTGCCAGCAGCTTACGTCCTGGACCCGGTAACACCGGGGAGCTGTTTTTT.

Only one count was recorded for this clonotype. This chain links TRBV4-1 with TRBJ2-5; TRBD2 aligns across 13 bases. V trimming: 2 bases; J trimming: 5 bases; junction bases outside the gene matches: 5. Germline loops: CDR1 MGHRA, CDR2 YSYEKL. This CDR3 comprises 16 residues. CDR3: CASSQLKTSGGETQYF. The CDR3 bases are TGCGCCAGCAGCCAACTAAAGACTAGCGGGGGGGAGACCCAGTACTTC.

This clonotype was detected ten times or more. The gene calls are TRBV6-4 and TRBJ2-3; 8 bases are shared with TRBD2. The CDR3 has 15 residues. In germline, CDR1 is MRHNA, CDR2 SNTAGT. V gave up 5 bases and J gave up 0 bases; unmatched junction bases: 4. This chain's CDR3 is CASSLSGESTDTQYF. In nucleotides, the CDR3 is TGTGCCAGCAGTCTTAGCGGGGAGAGCACAGATACGCAGTATTTT.

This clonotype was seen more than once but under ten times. CDR3 DNA: TGCGCCAGCAGCTCGGGAGACAGTCGCTACGAGCAGTACTTC. It specifies CASSSGDSRYEQYF. This chain connects TRBV5-1 to TRBJ2-7, with a possible D match to TRBD2 (6 bases). Trimming took 3 bases from V and 3 from J, leaving 13 bases between them. CDR1 and CDR2 (germline): SGHRS, YFSETQ. CDR3 size: 14 residues.

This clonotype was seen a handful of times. CDR3 in amino acids: CASKEWSGANVLTF. CDR3 bases: TGCGCCAGCAAGGAATGGTCTGGGGCCAACGTCCTGACTTTC. The gene calls are TRBV5-1 and TRBJ2-6; unclear D gene. In germline, CDR1 is SGHRS, CDR2 YFSETQ. This CDR3 region has 14 residues. Deletions cut 6 bases from V and 1 base from J, with 8 bases between.

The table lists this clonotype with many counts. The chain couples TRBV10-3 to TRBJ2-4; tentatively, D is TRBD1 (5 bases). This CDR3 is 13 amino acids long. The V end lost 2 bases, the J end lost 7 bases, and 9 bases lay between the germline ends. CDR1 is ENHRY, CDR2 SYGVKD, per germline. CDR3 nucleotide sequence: TGTGCCATCAGTGAGGGGGCGCGGAACATTCAGTACTTC. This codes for CAISEGARNIQYF.

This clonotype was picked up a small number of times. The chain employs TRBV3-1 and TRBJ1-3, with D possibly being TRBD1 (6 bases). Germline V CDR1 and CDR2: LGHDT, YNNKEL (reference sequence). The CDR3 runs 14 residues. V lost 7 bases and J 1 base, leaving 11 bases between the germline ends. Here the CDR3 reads CASKTGYSGNTIYF. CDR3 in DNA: TGTGCCAGCAAAACAGGGTATTCTGGAAACACCATATATTTT.

DNA of the CDR3: TGTGCCAGCAGCCAAGGTAGAGGGACGAACTACGAGCAGTACTTC. Residues: CASSQGRGTNYEQYF. This chain links TRBV3-1 with TRBJ2-7; D tentatively fits TRBD1 or TRBD2 (5 bases each). V dropped 1 base and J dropped 3 bases, with 13 bases sitting between them. The CDR3 is made up of 15 amino acids. From germline, CDR1 is LGHDT and CDR2 YNNKEL (reference sequence).

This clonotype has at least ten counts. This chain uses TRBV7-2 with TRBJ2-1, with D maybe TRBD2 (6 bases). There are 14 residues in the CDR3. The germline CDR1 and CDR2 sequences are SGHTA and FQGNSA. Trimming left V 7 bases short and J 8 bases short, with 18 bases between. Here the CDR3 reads CASTLARRGYEQFF. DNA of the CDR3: TGTGCCAGCACCCTAGCAAGGAGGGGTTATGAGCAGTTCTTC.

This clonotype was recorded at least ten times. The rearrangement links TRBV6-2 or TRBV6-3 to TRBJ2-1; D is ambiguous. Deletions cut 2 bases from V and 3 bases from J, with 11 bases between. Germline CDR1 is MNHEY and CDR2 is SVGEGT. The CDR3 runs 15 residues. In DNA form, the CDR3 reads TGTGCCAGCAGTTACACCTTCCCCCACTACAATGAGCAGTTCTTC. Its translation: CASSYTFPHYNEQFF.

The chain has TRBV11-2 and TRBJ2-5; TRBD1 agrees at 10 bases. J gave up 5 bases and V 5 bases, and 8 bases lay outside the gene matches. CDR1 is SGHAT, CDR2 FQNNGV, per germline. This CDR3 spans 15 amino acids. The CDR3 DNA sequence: TGTGCCAGCAGCCCGGGGGACAGGGGCTTGGAGACCCAGTACTTC. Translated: CASSPGDRGLETQYF.

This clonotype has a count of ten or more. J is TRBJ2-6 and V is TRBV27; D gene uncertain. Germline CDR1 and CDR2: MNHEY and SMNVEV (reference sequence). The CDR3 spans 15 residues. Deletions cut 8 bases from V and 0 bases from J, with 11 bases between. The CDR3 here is CASAPTLSGANVLTF. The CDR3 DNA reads TGTGCCAGCGCCCCCACGCTCTCTGGGGCCAACGTCCTGACTTTC.